A single sample is the source of the 5 T cell receptor beta chains below, sequenced in a study of T-cell reconstitution after alpha-beta-depleted transplantation in children. Preparation of the TCRbeta library used unique molecular identifiers. TCRdb re-analysed the PCR reads in MiXCR, keeping a single row per CDR3 protein. Among 250,000 to 300,000 distinct CDR3 sequences listed, approximately 10% were seen once. Sequences were derived from peripheral blood, sampled 180 days after TCRalphabeta/CD19-depleted stem cell transplant. Every receptor here comes from a male patient aged 2-10 years who had a stem cell transplant for chronic granulomatous disease, so the T cells may come from the graft donor.

This clonotype has at least ten counts. The chain employs TRBV7-8 and TRBJ2-1; 10 bases match TRBD2. Trimming cost V 6 bases and J 10 bases; bases outside gene matches: 9. Germline V gene sequence: CDR1 SGHVS, CDR2 FQNEAQ. CDR3 length: 14 residues. CDR3 loop: CASRGASGSLEQFF. CDR3 sequence (DNA): TGTGCCAGCAGGGGGGCTAGCGGGAGTCTCGAGCAGTTCTTC.

At least ten counts were recorded for this clonotype. The chain uses TRBV20-1 and TRBJ2-7, with D possibly matching TRBD2 (6 bases). CDR1 DFQATT and CDR2 SNEGSKA come from the germline V gene (reference sequence). Trimming cost V 3 bases and J 3 bases, with 12 bases left between them. This CDR3 has 13 amino acids. CDR3 amino acids: CSARASAYYEQYF. Written as DNA, the CDR3 is TGCAGTGCTAGGGCTAGCGCCTACTACGAGCAGTACTTC.

The table lists this clonotype with many counts. The chain has TRBV28 and TRBJ2-3; D may be TRBD2 (5 bases). Germline V CDR1 and CDR2: MDHEN, SYDVKM. The CDR3 spans 15 residues. Trimming removed 7 bases at V and 4 bases at J, with 18 bases between. In DNA form, the CDR3 reads TGTGCCAGCACCTCTCCCAGCGGCGTACCAGATACGCAGTATTTT. Translated, it gives CASTSPSGVPDTQYF.

In regard to this clonotype: A much larger clone is a single base away; this may be a read error. The chain links TRBV20-1 to TRBJ2-7; no clear D. Germline V gene data show CDR1 as DFQATT and CDR2 as SNEGSKA (reference sequence). The CDR3 consists of 14 residues. V was pared by 4 bases and J by 2 bases, with 15 bases between. The CDR3 bases are TGCAGTGCTAACGACCGCTCAACCCCCTACGAGCAGTACTTC. As protein: CSANDRSTPYEQYF.

Comments on this clonotype: This sequence may be a read error, since a much larger clone differs from it by one base. This likely comes from a read error, as the CDR3 has no conserved phenylalanine or tryptophan at its end. The chain joins TRBV7-2 to TRBJ2-1, with 7 bases that match TRBD1. Germline V CDR1 and CDR2: SGHTA, FQGNSA. There are 12 residues in the CDR3. V gave up 7 bases and J gave up 8 bases; unmatched junction bases: 5. CDR3 sequence: CASTRQGDEQFI. The CDR3 DNA reads TGTGCCAGCACCCGACAGGGAGATGAGCAGTTCATC.